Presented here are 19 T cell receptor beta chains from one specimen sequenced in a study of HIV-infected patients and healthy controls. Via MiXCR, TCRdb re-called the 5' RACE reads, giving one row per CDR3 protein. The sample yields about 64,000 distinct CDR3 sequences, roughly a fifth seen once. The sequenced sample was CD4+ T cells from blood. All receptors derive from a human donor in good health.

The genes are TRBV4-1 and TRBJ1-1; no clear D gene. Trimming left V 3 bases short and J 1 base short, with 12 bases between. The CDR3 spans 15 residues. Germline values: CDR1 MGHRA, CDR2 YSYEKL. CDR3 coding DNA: TGCGCCAGCAGCCATCTCCTGGGAGCGAACACTGAAGCTTTCTTT. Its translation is CASSHLLGANTEAFF.

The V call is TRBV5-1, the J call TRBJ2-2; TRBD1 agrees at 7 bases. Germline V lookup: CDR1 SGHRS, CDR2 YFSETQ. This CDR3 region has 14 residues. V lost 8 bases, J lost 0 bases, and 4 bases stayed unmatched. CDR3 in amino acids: CASKGQPNTGELFF. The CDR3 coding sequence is TGCGCCAGTAAGGGACAGCCGAACACCGGGGAGCTGTTTTTT.

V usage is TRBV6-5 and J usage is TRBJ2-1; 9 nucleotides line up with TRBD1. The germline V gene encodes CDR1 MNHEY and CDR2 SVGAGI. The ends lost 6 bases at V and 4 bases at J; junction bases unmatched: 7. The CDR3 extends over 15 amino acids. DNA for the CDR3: TGTGCCAGCAGGATGGACAGGGGTCGGTACAATGAGCAGTTCTTC. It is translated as CASRMDRGRYNEQFF.

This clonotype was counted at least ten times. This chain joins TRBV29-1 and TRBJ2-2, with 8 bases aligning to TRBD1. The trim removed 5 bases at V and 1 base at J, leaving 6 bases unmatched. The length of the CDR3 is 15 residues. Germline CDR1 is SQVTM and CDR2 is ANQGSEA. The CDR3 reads CSVLMGQVNTGELFF. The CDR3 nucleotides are TGCAGCGTTCTAATGGGACAGGTGAACACCGGGGAGCTGTTTTTT.

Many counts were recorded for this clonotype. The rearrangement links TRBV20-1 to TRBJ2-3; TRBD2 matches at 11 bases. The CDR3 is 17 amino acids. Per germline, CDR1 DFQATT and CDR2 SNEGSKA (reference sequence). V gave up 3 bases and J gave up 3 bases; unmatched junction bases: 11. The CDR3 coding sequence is TGCAGTGCTAGTCCGGCTAGCGGGAGGACTTTGACAGATACGCAGTATTTT. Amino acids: CSASPASGRTLTDTQYF.

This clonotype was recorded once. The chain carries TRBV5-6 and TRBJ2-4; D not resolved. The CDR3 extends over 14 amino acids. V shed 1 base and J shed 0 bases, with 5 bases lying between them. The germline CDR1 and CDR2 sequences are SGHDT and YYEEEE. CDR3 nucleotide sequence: TGTGCCAGCAGCTTGATACAAGCCAAAAACATTCAGTACTTC. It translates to CASSLIQAKNIQYF. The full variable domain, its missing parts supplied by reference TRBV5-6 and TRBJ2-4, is DAGVTQSPTHLIKTRGQQVTLRCSPKSGHDTVSWYQQALGQGPQFIFQYYEEEERQRGNFPDRFSGHQFPNYSSELNVNALLLGDSALYLCASSLIQAKNIQYFGAGTRLSVL.

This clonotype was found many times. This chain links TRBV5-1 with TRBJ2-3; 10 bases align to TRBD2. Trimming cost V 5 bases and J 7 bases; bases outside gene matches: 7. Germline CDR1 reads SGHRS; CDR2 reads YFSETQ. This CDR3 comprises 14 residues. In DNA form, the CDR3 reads TGCGCCAGCAGGATCGGGACTAGCGCATATACGCAGTATTTT. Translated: CASRIGTSAYTQYF.

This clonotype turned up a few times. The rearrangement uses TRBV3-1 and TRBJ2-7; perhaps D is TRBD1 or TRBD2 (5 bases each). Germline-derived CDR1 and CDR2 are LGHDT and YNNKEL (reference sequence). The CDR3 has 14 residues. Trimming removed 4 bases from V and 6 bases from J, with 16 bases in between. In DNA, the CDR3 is TGTGCCAGCAGCCTAACGTCCGGGGCGGCCGAGCAGTACTTC. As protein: CASSLTSGAAEQYF.

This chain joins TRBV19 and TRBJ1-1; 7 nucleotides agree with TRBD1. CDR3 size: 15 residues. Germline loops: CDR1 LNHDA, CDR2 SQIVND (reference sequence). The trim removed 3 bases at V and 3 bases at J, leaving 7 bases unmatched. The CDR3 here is CASSISDRADTEAFF. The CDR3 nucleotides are TGTGCCAGTAGTATCTCAGACAGGGCGGACACTGAAGCTTTCTTT.

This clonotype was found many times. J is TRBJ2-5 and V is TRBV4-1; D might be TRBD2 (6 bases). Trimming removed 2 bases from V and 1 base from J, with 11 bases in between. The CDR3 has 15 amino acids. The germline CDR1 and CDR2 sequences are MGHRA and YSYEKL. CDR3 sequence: CASSQFSGFQETQYF. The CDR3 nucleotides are TGCGCCAGCAGCCAATTTAGCGGATTCCAAGAGACCCAGTACTTC.

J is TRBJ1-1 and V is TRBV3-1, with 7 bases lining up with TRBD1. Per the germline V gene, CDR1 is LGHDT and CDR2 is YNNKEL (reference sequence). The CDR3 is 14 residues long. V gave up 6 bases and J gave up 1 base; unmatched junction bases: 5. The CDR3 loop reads CASRDGTANTEAFF. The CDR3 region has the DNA TGTGCCAGCAGGGACGGGACAGCGAACACTGAAGCTTTCTTT.

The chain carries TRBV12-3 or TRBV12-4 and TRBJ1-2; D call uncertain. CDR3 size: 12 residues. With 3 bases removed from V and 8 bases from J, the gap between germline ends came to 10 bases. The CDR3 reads CASSFPQGGYTF. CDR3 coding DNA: TGTGCCAGCAGTTTCCCACAAGGAGGCTACACCTTC.

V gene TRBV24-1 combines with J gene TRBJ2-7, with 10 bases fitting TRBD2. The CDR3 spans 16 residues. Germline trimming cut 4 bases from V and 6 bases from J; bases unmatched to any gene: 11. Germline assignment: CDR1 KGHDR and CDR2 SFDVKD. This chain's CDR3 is CATSDRRLAGGREQYF. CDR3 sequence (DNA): TGTGCCACCAGTGACCGAAGACTAGCGGGCGGCCGCGAGCAGTACTTC.

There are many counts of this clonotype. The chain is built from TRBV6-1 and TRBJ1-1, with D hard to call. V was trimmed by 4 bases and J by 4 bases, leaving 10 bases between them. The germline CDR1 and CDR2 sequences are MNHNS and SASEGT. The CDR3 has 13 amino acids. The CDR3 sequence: CASSAIVGTEAFF. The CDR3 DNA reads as TGTGCCAGCAGTGCTATAGTGGGCACTGAAGCTTTCTTT.

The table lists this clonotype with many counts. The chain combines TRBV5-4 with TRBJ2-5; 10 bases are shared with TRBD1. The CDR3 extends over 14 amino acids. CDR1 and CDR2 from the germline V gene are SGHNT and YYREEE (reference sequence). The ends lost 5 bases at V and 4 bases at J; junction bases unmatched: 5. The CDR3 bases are TGTGCCAGCAGTGGACAGGGGGATATAGAGACCCAGTACTTC. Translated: CASSGQGDIETQYF.

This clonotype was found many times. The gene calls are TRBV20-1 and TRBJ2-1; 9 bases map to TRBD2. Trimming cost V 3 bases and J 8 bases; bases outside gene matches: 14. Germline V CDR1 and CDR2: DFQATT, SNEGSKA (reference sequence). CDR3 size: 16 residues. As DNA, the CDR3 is TGCAGTGCTAGTTCCGGACTAGCGTTCACGGGGTATGAGCAGTTCTTC. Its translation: CSASSGLAFTGYEQFF.

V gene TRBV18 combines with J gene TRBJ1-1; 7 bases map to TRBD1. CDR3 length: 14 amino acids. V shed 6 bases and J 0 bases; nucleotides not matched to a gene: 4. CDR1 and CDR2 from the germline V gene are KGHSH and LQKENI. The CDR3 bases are TGTGCCAGCTCTCCGACAGGGCTGAACACTGAAGCTTTCTTT. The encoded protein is CASSPTGLNTEAFF.

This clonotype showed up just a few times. The CDR3 bases are TGTGCCAGTGGACTAGCGGGGCCCACAGATACGCAGTATTTT. Translated, it gives CASGLAGPTDTQYF. The rearrangement joins TRBV7-3 to TRBJ2-3, with 12 bases aligning to TRBD2. Germline CDR1 reads SGHTA; CDR2 reads FQGTGA. CDR3 length: 14 amino acids. Trimming cost V 9 bases and J 2 bases; bases outside gene matches: 3.

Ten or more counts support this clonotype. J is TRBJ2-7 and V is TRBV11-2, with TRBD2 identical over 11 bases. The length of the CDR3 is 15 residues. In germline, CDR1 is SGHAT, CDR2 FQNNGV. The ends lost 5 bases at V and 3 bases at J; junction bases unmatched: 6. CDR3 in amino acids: CASSPGLADYYEQYF. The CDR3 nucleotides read TGTGCCAGCAGCCCGGGACTAGCGGATTACTACGAGCAGTACTTC. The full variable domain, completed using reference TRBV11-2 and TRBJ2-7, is EAGVAQSPRYKIIEKRQSVAFWCNPISGHATLYWYQQILGQGPKLLIQFQNNGVVDDSQLPKDRFSAERLKGVDSTLKIQPAKLEDSAVYLCASSPGLADYYEQYFGPGTRLTVT.